The T cell receptor (beta chain) described here comes from a study of regulatory T cells in long-lasting Graves disease. Sample time point: newly diagnosed GD, antithyroid drugs for less than 3 months. Scientists built the TCR library using RNA that was extracted from PBMCs. The collection involved drawing 8 to 9 milliliters of peripheral blood into EDTA tubes. Libraries of TCR beta came from iRepertoire HTBI primers plus Arm-PCR of CDR3 regions. Via MiXCR, TCRdb re-called the multiplex PCR reads, giving one row per CDR3 protein. The sample consists of 350,000 to 500,000 distinct CDR3 sequences, about a sixth of them appearing once. Study-level points and caveats: Only a small sample size was used, which may have cut accuracy.

This clonotype was seen ten or more times. As yet, its antigen is unknown. The CDR3 is 16 residues long. Germline loops: CDR1 MNHNS, CDR2 SASEGT. With V trimmed by 6 bases and J by 1 base, 3 bases remained unmatched. These sequences were also reported in another study, on T cells in Graves' hyperthyroidism and ophthalmopathy.

The sample in question was peripheral blood mononuclear cells (PBMCs), obtained at new diagnosis, from a patient treated with antithyroid drugs. The receptor was isolated from a woman aged 25 to 45 with Graves disease. The rearrangement uses TRBV6-1 and TRBJ2-2; 12 nucleotides align to TRBD2. As DNA, the CDR3 is TGTGCCAGCAGGACTAGCGGGAGCGGGAACACCGGGGAGCTGTTTTTT. This sequence encodes CASRTSGSGNTGELFF.